A selection of T cell receptor beta chains follows, all from one sample in a study of PD-1 blockade in classical Hodgkin lymphoma. Using immunoSEQ multiplex PCR, the repertoire was profiled, and TCRdb retains in-frame clones only, with some absent. This table has approximately 90,000 clones, around 90% appearing once. Sequences were derived from peripheral blood mononuclear cells (PBMCs), sampled before the second cycle of nivolumab. These receptor sequences come from a human donor with classical Hodgkin lymphoma. CDR3s include the opening cysteine and the closing phenylalanine or tryptophan. The order of the fields is J gene, V gene, CDR3 protein.

J gene: TRBJ1-2; V gene: TRBV6-5; CDR3 protein: CASSGSRDRGQGYTF
J gene: TRBJ2-1; V gene: TRBV11-3; CDR3 protein: CASSWDTYNEQFF
J gene: TRBJ1-2; V gene: TRBV18; CDR3 protein: CASSPLDGDGYTF
J gene: TRBJ2-1; V gene: TRBV9; CDR3 protein: CASSPGNEQFF
J gene: TRBJ2-1; V gene: TRBV18; CDR3 protein: CASSRSGGDNEQFF
J gene: TRBJ2-1; V gene: TRBV29-1; CDR3 protein: CSVDPQVGNEQFF
J gene: TRBJ2-3; V gene: TRBV11-2; CDR3 protein: CASSLGGTDTQYF
J gene: TRBJ2-1; V gene: TRBV28; CDR3 protein: CASSWDRAVYNEQFF
J gene: TRBJ2-3; V gene: TRBV7-2; CDR3 protein: CASSLGTSGRAFQYF
J gene: TRBJ2-2; V gene: TRBV30; CDR3 protein: CAWIGLAGGGELFF
J gene: TRBJ1-1; V gene: TRBV2; CDR3 protein: CASSAVDRPSEKAFF
J gene: TRBJ1-1; V gene: TRBV7-9; CDR3 protein: CASSLGPAFF
J gene: TRBJ1-1; V gene: TRBV30; CDR3 protein: CAWIPWGRYTEAFF
J gene: TRBJ2-5; V gene: TRBV9; CDR3 protein: CASSVVAGRQETQYF
J gene: TRBJ1-4; V gene: TRBV28; CDR3 protein: CASIPNVGVGEKLFF
J gene: TRBJ2-1; V gene: TRBV4-2; CDR3 protein: CASSQAVGGLGEWGSYNEQFF
J gene: TRBJ2-5; V gene: TRBV11-2; CDR3 protein: CASSQLDGEETQYF
J gene: TRBJ1-3; V gene: TRBV5-8; CDR3 protein: CASRYRSSGNTIYF
J gene: TRBJ1-3; V gene: TRBV5-1; CDR3 protein: CASSLVSQGASGNTIYF
J gene: TRBJ1-2; V gene: TRBV27; CDR3 protein: CASSTTGVGGYTF
J gene: TRBJ2-5; V gene: TRBV2; CDR3 protein: CASTSGEETQYF
J gene: TRBJ2-3; V gene: TRBV29-1; CDR3 protein: CSQARTASTDTQYF
J gene: TRBJ2-1; V gene: TRBV5-1; CDR3 protein: CASSLVMGQGAQKREREQFF
J gene: TRBJ2-6; V gene: TRBV10-1; CDR3 protein: CAIAQSRANVLTF
J gene: TRBJ1-2; V gene: TRBV19; CDR3 protein: CASSIRRSGYTF
J gene: TRBJ2-7; V gene: TRBV5-1; CDR3 protein: CASSLEGGGPYEQYF